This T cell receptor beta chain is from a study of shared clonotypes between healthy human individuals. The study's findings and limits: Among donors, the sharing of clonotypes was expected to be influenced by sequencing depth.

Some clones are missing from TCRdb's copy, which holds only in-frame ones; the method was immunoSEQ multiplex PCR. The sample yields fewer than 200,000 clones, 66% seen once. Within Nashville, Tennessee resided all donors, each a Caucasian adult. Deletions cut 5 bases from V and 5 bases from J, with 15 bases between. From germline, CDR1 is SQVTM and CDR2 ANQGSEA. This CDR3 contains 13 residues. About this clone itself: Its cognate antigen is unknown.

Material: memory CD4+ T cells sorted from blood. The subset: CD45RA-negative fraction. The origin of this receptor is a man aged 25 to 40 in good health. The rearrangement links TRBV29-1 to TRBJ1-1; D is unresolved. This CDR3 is CSVLDTTTTEAFF. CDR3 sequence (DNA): TGCAGCGTTCTCGACACTACTACGACTGAAGCTTTCTTT.